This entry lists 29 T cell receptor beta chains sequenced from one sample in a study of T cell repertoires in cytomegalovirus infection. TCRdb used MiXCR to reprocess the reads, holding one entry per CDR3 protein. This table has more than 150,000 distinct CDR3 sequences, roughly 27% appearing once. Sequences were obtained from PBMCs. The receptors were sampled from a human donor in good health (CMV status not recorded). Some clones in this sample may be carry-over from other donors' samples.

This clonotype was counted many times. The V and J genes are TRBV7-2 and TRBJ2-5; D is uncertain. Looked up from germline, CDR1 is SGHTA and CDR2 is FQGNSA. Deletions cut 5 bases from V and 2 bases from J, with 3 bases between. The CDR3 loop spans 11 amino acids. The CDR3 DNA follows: TGTGCCAGCAGCCAGCAAGAGACCCAGTACTTC. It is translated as CASSQQETQYF.

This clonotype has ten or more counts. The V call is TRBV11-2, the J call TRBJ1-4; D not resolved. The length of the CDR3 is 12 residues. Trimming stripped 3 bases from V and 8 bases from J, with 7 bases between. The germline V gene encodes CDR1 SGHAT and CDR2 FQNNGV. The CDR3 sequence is CASSLLGEKLFF. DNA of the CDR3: TGTGCCAGCAGCTTGTTAGGGGAAAAACTGTTTTTT.

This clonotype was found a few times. CDR3 protein: CASNRGYSGELFF. For the CDR3, the DNA is TGTGCCAGCAATCGGGGTTATAGCGGGGAGCTGTTTTTT. The V and J genes are TRBV28 and TRBJ2-2; D is possibly TRBD2 (5 bases). The CDR3 has 13 residues. Between the trimmed V and J ends, which lost 7 bases and 7 bases, there was a span of 13 bases. Germline values: CDR1 MDHEN, CDR2 SYDVKM.

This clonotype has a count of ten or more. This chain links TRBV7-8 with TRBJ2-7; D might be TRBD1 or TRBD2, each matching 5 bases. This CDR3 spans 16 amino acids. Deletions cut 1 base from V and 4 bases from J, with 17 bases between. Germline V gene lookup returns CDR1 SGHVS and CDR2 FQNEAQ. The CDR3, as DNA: TGTGCCAGCAGCTTAGGGCCGGGCAGGGAGAGGTACGAGCAGTACTTC. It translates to CASSLGPGRERYEQYF. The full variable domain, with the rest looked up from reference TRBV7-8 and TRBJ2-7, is GAGVSQSPRYKVAKRGQDVALRCDPISGHVSLFWYQQALGQGPEFLTYFQNEAQLDKSGLPSDRFFAERPEGSVSTLKIQRTQQEDSAVYLCASSLGPGRERYEQYFGPGTRLTVT.

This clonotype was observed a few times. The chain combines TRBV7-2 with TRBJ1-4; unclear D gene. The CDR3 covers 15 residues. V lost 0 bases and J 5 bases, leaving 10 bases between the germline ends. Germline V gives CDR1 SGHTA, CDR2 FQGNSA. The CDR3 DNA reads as TGTGCCAGCAGCTTAGCTCCGGGCCCCAATGAAAAACTGTTTTTT. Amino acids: CASSLAPGPNEKLFF.

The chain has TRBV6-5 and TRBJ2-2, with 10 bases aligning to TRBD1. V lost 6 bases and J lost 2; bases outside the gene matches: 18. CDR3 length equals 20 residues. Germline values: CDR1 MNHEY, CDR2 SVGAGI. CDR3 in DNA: TGTGCCAGCAGCCGCCGGGGACAGGGGTCTCCTCTACCTAACACCGGGGAGCTGTTTTTT. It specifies CASSRRGQGSPLPNTGELFF.

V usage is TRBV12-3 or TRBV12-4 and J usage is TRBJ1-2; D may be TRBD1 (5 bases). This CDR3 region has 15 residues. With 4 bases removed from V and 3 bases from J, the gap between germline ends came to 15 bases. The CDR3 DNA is TGTGCCAGCAGTTCGTTATACGGGACGGACTATGGCTACACCTTC. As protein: CASSSLYGTDYGYTF.

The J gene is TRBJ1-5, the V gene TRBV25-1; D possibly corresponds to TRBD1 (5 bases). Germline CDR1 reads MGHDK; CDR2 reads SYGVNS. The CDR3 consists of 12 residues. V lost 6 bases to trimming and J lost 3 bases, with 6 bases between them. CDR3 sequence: CASRGDNQPQHF. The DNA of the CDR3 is TGTGCCAGCAGAGGGGACAATCAGCCCCAGCATTTT.

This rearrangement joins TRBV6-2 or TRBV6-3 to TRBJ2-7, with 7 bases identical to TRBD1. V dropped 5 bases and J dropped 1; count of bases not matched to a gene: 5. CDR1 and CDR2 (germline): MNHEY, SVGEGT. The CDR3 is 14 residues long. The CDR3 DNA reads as TGTGCCAGCAGTACCCGGACAGGTTCCTACGAGCAGTACTTC. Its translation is CASSTRTGSYEQYF.

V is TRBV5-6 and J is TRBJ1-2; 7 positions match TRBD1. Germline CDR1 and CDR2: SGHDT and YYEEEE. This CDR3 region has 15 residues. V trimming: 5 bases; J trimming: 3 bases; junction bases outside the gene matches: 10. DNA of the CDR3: TGTGCCAGCAGTCTTCCCCCCGGGACAGACTATGGCTACACCTTC. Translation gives CASSLPPGTDYGYTF. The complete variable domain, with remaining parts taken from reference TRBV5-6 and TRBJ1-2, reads DAGVTQSPTHLIKTRGQQVTLRCSPKSGHDTVSWYQQALGQGPQFIFQYYEEEERQRGNFPDRFSGHQFPNYSSELNVNALLLGDSALYLCASSLPPGTDYGYTFGSGTRLTVV.

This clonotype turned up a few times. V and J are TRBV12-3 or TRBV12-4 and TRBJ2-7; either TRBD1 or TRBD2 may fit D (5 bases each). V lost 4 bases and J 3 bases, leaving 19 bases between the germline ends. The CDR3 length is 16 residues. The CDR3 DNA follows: TGTGCCAGCAGTTCCGGGCCCTATGGGGACGTCTACGAGCAGTACTTC. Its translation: CASSSGPYGDVYEQYF.

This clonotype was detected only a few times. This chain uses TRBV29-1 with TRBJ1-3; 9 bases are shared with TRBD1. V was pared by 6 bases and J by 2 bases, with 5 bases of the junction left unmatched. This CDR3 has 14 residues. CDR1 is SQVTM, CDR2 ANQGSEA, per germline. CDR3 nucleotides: TGCAGCGTATGGACAGGGGAAACTGGAAACACCATATATTTT. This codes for CSVWTGETGNTIYF.

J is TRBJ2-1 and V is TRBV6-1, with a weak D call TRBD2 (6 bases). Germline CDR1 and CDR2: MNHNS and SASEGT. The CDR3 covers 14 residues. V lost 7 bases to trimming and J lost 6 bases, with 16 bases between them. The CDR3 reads CASTLTGTPNEQFF. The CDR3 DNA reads TGTGCCAGCACCCTCACCGGGACTCCCAATGAGCAGTTCTTC.

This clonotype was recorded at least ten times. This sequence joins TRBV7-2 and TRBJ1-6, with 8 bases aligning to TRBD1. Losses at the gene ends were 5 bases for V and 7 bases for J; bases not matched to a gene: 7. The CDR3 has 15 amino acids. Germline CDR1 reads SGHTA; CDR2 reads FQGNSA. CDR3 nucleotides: TGTGCCAGCAGCCGCGGGACAGGTTACAATTCACCCCTCCACTTT. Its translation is CASSRGTGYNSPLHF.

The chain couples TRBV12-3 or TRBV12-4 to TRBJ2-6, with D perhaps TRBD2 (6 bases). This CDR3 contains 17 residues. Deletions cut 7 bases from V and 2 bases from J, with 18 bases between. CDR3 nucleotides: TGTGCCAGCACCACGGAGGGGACGGGTCCTGGGGCCAACGTCCTGACTTTC. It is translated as CASTTEGTGPGANVLTF.

The CDR3 is CASSSPPGNLNTEAFF. As DNA, the CDR3 is TGTGCCAGCAGCTCCCCCCCAGGGAATTTGAACACTGAAGCTTTCTTT. The V call is TRBV7-2, the J call TRBJ1-1, with TRBD1 as a possible D gene (5 bases). CDR1 is SGHTA and CDR2 is FQGNSA in the germline V gene. The V end lost 4 bases, the J end lost 0 bases, and 15 bases lay between the germline ends. This CDR3 has 16 residues.

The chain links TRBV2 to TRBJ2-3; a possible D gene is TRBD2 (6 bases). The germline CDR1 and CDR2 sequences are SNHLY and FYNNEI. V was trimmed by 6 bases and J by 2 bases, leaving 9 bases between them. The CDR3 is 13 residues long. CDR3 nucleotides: TGTGCCAGCAGGGGGGGTCTCACAGATACGCAGTATTTT. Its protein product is CASRGGLTDTQYF.

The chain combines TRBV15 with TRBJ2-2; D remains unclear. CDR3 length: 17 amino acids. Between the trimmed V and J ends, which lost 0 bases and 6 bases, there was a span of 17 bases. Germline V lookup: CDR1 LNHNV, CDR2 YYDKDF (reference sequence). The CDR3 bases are TGTGCCACCAGCAGAGATATCTATGAAGGGTCTCCCGGGGAGCTGTTTTTT. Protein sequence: CATSRDIYEGSPGELFF. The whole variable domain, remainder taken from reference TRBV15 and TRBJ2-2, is DAMVIQNPRYQVTQFGKPVTLSCSQTLNHNVMYWYQQKSSQAPKLLFHYYDKDFNNEADTPDNFQSRRPNTSFCFLDIRSPGLGDTAMYLCATSRDIYEGSPGELFFGEGSRLTVL.

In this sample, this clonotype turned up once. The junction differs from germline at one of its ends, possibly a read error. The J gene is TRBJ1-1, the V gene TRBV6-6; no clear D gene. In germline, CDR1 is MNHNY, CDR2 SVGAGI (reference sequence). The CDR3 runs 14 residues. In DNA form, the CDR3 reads TGTGCCGGCAGTTACACCAAGGGGAACACTGAAGCTTTCTTT. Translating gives CAGSYTKGNTEAFF.

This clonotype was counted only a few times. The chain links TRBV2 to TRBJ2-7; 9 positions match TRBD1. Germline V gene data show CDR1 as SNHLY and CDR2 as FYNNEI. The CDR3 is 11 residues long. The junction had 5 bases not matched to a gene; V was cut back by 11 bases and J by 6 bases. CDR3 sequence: CACGQGSEQYF. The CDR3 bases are TGTGCCTGCGGACAGGGGAGCGAGCAGTACTTC. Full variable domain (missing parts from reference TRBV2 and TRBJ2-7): EPEVTQTPSHQVTQMGQEVILRCVPISNHLYFYWYRQILGQKVEFLVSFYNNEISEKSEIFDDQFSVERPDGSNFTLKIRSTKLEDSAMYFCACGQGSEQYFGPGTRLTVT.

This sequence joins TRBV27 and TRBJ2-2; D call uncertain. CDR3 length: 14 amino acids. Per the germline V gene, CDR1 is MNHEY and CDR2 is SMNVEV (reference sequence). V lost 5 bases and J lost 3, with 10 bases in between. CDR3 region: CASSLLTHTGELFF. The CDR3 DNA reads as TGTGCCAGCAGTCTCCTGACACACACCGGGGAGCTGTTTTTT.

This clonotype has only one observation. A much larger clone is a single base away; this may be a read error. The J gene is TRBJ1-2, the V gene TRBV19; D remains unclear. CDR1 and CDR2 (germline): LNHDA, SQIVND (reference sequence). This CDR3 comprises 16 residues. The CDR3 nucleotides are TGTGCCAGTAGTATTGATTTAAGGAGAGTCAACTATGGCTACAGCTTC. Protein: CASSIDLRRVNYGYSF.

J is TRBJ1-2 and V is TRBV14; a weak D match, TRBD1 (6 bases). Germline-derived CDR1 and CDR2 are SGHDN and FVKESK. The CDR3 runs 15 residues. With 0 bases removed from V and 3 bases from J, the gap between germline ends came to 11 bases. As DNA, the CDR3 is TGTGCCAGCAGCCAAGACGGGACACCCTACTATGGCTACACCTTC. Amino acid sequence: CASSQDGTPYYGYTF.

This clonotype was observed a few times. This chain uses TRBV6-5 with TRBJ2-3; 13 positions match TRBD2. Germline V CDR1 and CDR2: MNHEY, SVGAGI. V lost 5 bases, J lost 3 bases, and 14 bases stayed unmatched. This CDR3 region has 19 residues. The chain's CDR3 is CASSVGTSGARLGTDTQYF. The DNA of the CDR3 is TGTGCCAGCAGTGTAGGGACTAGCGGGGCACGCCTTGGAACAGATACGCAGTATTTT.

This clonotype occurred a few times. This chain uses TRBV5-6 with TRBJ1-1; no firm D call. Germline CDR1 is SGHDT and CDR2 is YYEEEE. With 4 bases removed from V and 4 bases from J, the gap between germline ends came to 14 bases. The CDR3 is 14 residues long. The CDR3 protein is CASSEFGMGTEAFF. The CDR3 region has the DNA TGTGCCAGCAGCGAGTTCGGAATGGGCACTGAAGCTTTCTTT.

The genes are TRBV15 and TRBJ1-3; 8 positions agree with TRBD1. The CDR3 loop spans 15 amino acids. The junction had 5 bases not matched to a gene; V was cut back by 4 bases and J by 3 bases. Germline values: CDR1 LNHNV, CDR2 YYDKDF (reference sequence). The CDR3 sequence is CATSNPTGVGNTIYF. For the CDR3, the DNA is TGTGCCACCAGCAACCCGACAGGGGTTGGAAACACCATATATTTT.

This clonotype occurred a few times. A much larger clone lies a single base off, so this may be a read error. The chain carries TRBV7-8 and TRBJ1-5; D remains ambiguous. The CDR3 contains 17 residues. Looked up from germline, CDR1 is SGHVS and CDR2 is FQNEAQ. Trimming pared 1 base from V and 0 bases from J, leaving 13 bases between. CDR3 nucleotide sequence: TGTGCCAGCAGCTTAGGAGGAAACAGACCTAGCAATCAGCCCCAGCATTTT. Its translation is CASSLGGNRPSNQPQHF.

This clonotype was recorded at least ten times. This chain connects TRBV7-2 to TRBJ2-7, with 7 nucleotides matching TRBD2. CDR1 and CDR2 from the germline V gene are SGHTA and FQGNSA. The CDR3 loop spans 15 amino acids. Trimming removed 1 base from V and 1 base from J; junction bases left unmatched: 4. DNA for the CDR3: TGTGCCAGCAGCTTAGTTACAGCGGGGTCCTACGAGCAGTACTTC. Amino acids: CASSLVTAGSYEQYF.

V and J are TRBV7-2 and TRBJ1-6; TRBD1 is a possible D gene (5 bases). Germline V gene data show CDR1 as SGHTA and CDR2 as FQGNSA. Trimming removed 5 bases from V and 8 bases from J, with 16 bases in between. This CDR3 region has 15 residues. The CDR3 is CASSVGRGVDSPLHF. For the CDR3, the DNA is TGTGCCAGCAGCGTAGGGAGAGGGGTTGATTCACCCCTCCACTTT.